The source of this TCR beta chain is a study of blood T cell repertoires in COVID-19. Study context: Samples representing acute and convalescent COVID-19 were sourced from the United States, Italy and Spain. PBMCs, B-cell-depleted T cells, or T cells provided the cDNA or gDNA that made up the material.

Authors' methods: Counts of nucleated cells, estimated from reference gene primer amplification, were obtained. Clones were read by immunoSEQ multiplex PCR, and TCRdb kept only the in-frame ones, dropping some. That table supplies the V and J calls and clone size; D and trimming were determined from the DNA. The repertoire holds more than 150,000 clones, with 80% to 90% as singletons. Germline CDR1 and CDR2: MNHEY and SMNVEV (reference sequence). The CDR3 is 16 amino acids. Trimming removed 2 bases at V and 3 bases at J, with 11 bases between. The specimen sequenced was peripheral blood. The genes are TRBV27 and TRBJ1-6; D might be TRBD1 (6 bases). This TCR was sampled from a man aged 60 to 75 with acute or convalescent COVID-19. CDR3: CASSLLGRGYNSPLHF. The CDR3 nucleotides are TGTGCCAGCAGTTTACTCGGCAGGGGCTATAATTCACCCCTCCACTTT.